What follows are 22 T cell receptor beta chains derived from one specimen sequenced in a study of blood T cells in healthy people across ages. Sample-barcoded 5' priming and a J-beta primer mix drove a second PCR of roughly 7 to 11 cycles. TCRdb passed the 5' RACE reads through MiXCR, listing each CDR3 protein once. The table lists hundreds of thousands of distinct CDR3 sequences, under 45% of them singletons, with roughly 19% in the top ten. The sequenced sample was blood. All receptors derive from a man between 60 and 75 years old in good health.

The chain recombines TRBV20-1 with TRBJ2-3, with D possibly being TRBD2 (6 bases). V was pared by 0 bases and J by 5 bases, with 18 bases between. This CDR3 contains 16 residues. CDR1 DFQATT and CDR2 SNEGSKA come from the germline V gene (reference sequence). CDR3 sequence reads: CSARDAGRGMGDTQYF. The CDR3 DNA sequence: TGCAGTGCTAGAGACGCGGGGCGAGGGATGGGAGATACGCAGTATTTT.

The chain links TRBV11-3 to TRBJ2-1; 7 nucleotides align to TRBD2. Trimming took 0 bases from V and 8 from J; bases not matched to a gene: 10. The CDR3 has 16 amino acids. Germline V gene lookup returns CDR1 SGHNT and CDR2 YENEEA. CDR3 nucleotides: TGTGCCAGCAGCTTAGATCCAGCGGGGCTTCCCCATGAGCAGTTCTTC. As protein: CASSLDPAGLPHEQFF.

Only a few counts were recorded for this clonotype. This chain joins TRBV4-1 and TRBJ2-6; no reliable D call. V lost 0 bases to trimming and J lost 0 bases, with 12 bases between them. The germline gives CDR1 MGHRA, CDR2 YSYEKL. The CDR3 length is 18 residues. CDR3 coding DNA: TGCGCCAGCAGCCAAGATCGTCATAGTAGCTCTGGGGCCAACGTCCTGACTTTC. Amino acid sequence: CASSQDRHSSSGANVLTF.

The chain links TRBV4-3 to TRBJ2-4, with 15 bases matching TRBD2. The J call could be wrong; TRBJ2-7 is a better fit for the DNA end. The germline V gene has CDR1 LGHNA and CDR2 YSLEER. The CDR3 is 16 amino acids. The CDR3 spells CASRKGLAGGTYEQYF. The CDR3 DNA reads TGCGCCAGCAGGAAGGGACTAGCGGGGGGAACCTACGAGCAGTACTTC.

The chain joins TRBV20-1 to TRBJ1-1; weak D call: TRBD1 (6 bases). CDR1 DFQATT and CDR2 SNEGSKA come from the germline V gene (reference sequence). The V and J ends lost 3 bases and 6 bases respectively, with 20 bases between them. This CDR3 comprises 15 residues. CDR3 amino acids: CSASHPGGLGAEAFF. Here the CDR3 DNA reads TGCAGTGCTAGTCACCCGGGGGGCTTAGGGGCTGAAGCTTTCTTT.

The chain has TRBV27 and TRBJ1-2; possibly TRBD1 for D (5 bases). The V end lost 8 bases, the J end lost 8 bases, and 18 bases lay between the germline ends. Germline V gene data show CDR1 as MNHEY and CDR2 as SMNVEV (reference sequence). There are 13 residues in the CDR3. Here the CDR3 reads CASSPWGYEGYTF. CDR3 nucleotides: TGTGCCAGCTCCCCATGGGGGTATGAGGGCTACACCTTC.

In its sample, this clonotype was seen a few times. V usage is TRBV21-1 and J usage is TRBJ2-7. TRBV21-1 is a pseudogene locus. This CDR3 is built from 12 residues. This CDR3 is CATDAPSYEQYF. CDR3 nucleotide sequence: TGTGCCACTGACGCACCATCCTACGAGCAGTACTTC.

The sample holds one count of this clonotype. V usage is TRBV20-1 and J usage is TRBJ2-5; D might be TRBD1 or TRBD2, each matching 5 bases. Near its end, the DNA agrees better with TRBJ2-7, so the J call may be wrong. Germline-derived CDR1 and CDR2 are DFQATT and SNEGSKA (reference sequence). CDR3 length: 14 residues. DNA of the CDR3: TGCAGTGCTGGGACCGACGGAAGACCCTACGAGCAGTACTTC. Translating gives CSAGTDGRPYEQYF.

The V and J genes are TRBV7-2 and TRBJ1-2; 8 nucleotides align to TRBD1. Losses at the gene ends were 6 bases for V and 8 bases for J; bases not matched to a gene: 20. Germline V gene data show CDR1 as SGHTA and CDR2 as FQGNSA. CDR3 length: 17 residues. The CDR3 sequence: CASSPLPSTGAVHGYTF. The CDR3 coding sequence is TGTGCCAGCAGTCCTTTACCGTCGACAGGGGCCGTGCACGGCTACACCTTC. The variable domain in full, with the rest retrieved from reference TRBV7-2 and TRBJ1-2, is GAGVSQSPSNKVTEKGKDVELRCDPISGHTALYWYRQSLGQGLEFLIYFQGNSAPDKSGLPSDRFSAERTGGSVSTLTIQRTQQEDSAVYLCASSPLPSTGAVHGYTFGSGTRLTVV.

The rearrangement links TRBV12-3 or TRBV12-4 to TRBJ2-6; D perhaps matches TRBD1 (6 bases). V dropped 6 bases and J dropped 4 bases, with 22 bases sitting between them. There are 18 residues in the CDR3. The CDR3 region is CASSTGRQEVLGANVLTF. As DNA, the CDR3 is TGTGCCAGCAGCACTGGTCGACAGGAGGTCCTGGGGGCCAACGTCCTGACTTTC.

J is TRBJ2-1 and V is TRBV10-3; a weak D match, TRBD1 (6 bases). Trimming pared 10 bases from V and 4 bases from J, leaving 17 bases between. The CDR3 is 14 residues long. The germline V gene has CDR1 ENHRY and CDR2 SYGVKD. Here the CDR3 reads CATSRDTTYNEQFF. CDR3 coding DNA: TGTGCCACCTCCCGGGACACAACTTACAATGAGCAGTTCTTC.

This clonotype was counted only a few times. The V call is TRBV20-1, the J call TRBJ2-1; 8 nucleotides match TRBD2. The CDR3 extends over 19 amino acids. V lost 0 bases and J lost 0; bases outside the gene matches: 13. Germline V CDR1 and CDR2: DFQATT, SNEGSKA (reference sequence). CDR3 nucleotide sequence: TGCAGTGCTAGAGATCCTCAGCGGGGGCTATCGAGCTCCTACAATGAGCAGTTCTTC. Its protein is CSARDPQRGLSSSYNEQFF.

This clonotype was picked up a small number of times. V and J are TRBV5-6 and TRBJ2-3; possibly TRBD1 for D (5 bases). The length of the CDR3 is 14 residues. The germline gives CDR1 SGHDT, CDR2 YYEEEE. Trimming shortened V by 3 bases and J by 10 bases, and 18 bases separated the two germline ends. The CDR3 DNA reads TGTGCCAGCAGCTCGACAGCTCCACGAGGTGCGCAGTATTTT. Encoded protein: CASSSTAPRGAQYF.

The V and J genes are TRBV7-2 and TRBJ2-1, with a tentative D call TRBD2 (5 bases). From germline, CDR1 is SGHTA and CDR2 FQGNSA. The ends were cut back, 5 bases at V and 5 bases at J, with 13 bases in the middle. CDR3 length: 14 residues. The CDR3 nucleotides are TGTGCCAGCAGCCTAACCGGGATAGACAATGAGCAGTTCTTC. Translated, it gives CASSLTGIDNEQFF.

The chain carries TRBV6-1 and TRBJ2-3; maybe TRBD1 (6 bases). Trimming removed 5 bases at V and 1 base at J, with 13 bases between. The CDR3 sequence is 15 residues long. CDR1 is MNHNS and CDR2 is SASEGT in the germline V gene. CDR3 sequence: CASSRLEGGTDTQYF. The CDR3 DNA reads TGTGCCAGCAGTCGGCTAGAGGGGGGCACAGATACGCAGTATTTT.

This clonotype showed up just a few times. The V call is TRBV4-1, the J call TRBJ1-1, with D tentatively TRBD1 (5 bases). Looked up from germline, CDR1 is MGHRA and CDR2 is YSYEKL. This CDR3 spans 13 amino acids. Trimming stripped 1 base from V and 11 bases from J, with 14 bases between. CDR3 loop: CASSQVGVVVAFF. CDR3 bases: TGCGCCAGCAGCCAAGTAGGGGTCGTCGTGGCTTTCTTT.

The rearrangement joins TRBV25-1 to TRBJ2-7; TRBD1 matches 7 bases. V was pared by 3 bases and J by 5 bases, with 4 bases of the junction left unmatched. CDR1 MGHDK and CDR2 SYGVNS come from the germline V gene. The CDR3 has 13 amino acids. DNA of the CDR3: TGTGCCAGCAGTGACACAGGGGCCCACGAGCAGTACTTC. Translation: CASSDTGAHEQYF.

A few counts support this clonotype. The chain uses TRBV29-1 and TRBJ2-3, with 9 positions matching TRBD1. Germline trimming cut 6 bases from V and 2 bases from J; bases unmatched to any gene: 6. Per germline, CDR1 SQVTM and CDR2 ANQGSEA. The CDR3 is 14 amino acids. CDR3 coding DNA: TGCAGCGTACGGACAGGGGCGAACACAGATACGCAGTATTTT. Protein product: CSVRTGANTDTQYF.

This clonotype was observed at least ten times. The rearrangement links TRBV12-5 to TRBJ2-7; D gene uncertain. Deletions cut 6 bases from V and 3 bases from J, with 12 bases between. CDR3 size: 13 residues. The V gene's germline CDR1 is LGHNT and CDR2 FRNRAP. As DNA, the CDR3 is TGTGCTAGTGGGGATCACCAAAGCTACGAGCAGTACTTC. The encoded protein is CASGDHQSYEQYF.

This clonotype was detected a few times. The chain recombines TRBV6-5 with TRBJ2-5, with 16 bases lining up with TRBD2. This CDR3 spans 16 amino acids. The germline CDR1 and CDR2 sequences are MNHEY and SVGAGI. Germline trimming cut 7 bases from V and 5 bases from J; bases unmatched to any gene: 7. As DNA, the CDR3 is TGTGCCAGCACAGCGGGACTAGCGGGGGGGTTGGAGACCCAGTACTTC. This encodes CASTAGLAGGLETQYF.

Of note for this clonotype: At one of its ends the junction is not consistent with the germline gene, which may arise from a read error. This CDR3 is CARSRTSGGGYEQYF. In DNA, the CDR3 is TGTGCCCGCAGTCGGACTAGCGGGGGTGGTTACGAGCAGTACTTC. This rearrangement joins TRBV27 to TRBJ2-4, with 13 bases fitting TRBD2. With the DNA end fitting TRBJ2-7 better, the J assignment may be wrong. The CDR3 sequence is 15 residues long. Looked up from germline, CDR1 is MNHEY and CDR2 is SMNVEV (reference sequence).

This clonotype was seen only a few times. The chain links TRBV9 to TRBJ2-6, with D possibly being TRBD1 (5 bases). The CDR3 runs to 15 residues. The germline V gene encodes CDR1 SGDLS and CDR2 YYNGEE. Trimming removed 7 bases at V and 0 bases at J, with 11 bases between. The CDR3 nucleotides read TGTGCCAGCCAGGGTCTCACCTCTGGGGCCAACGTCCTGACTTTC. This codes for CASQGLTSGANVLTF.